Given below is one TCR beta chain in context. Original handling: The assay estimated nucleated cells by amplifying reference gene primers. Only in-frame clones appear in the TCRdb table, and some are missing; sequencing was by immunoSEQ multiplex PCR. V, J and clone size reflect that table, while D and trimming were determined from the DNA. The table has about 200,000 clones, 88% seen once. The entry originates in a study of blood T cell repertoires in COVID-19. Study background: Spain, Italy and the United States supplied samples that represented acute and convalescent COVID-19.

Sequencing was carried out using peripheral blood. This receptor was identified in a man in his late teens or twenties with active or convalescent COVID-19.

For the CDR3, the DNA is TGTGCCAGCAGCTTGAATACAGACCTATACGAGCAGTACTTC. Translated: CASSLNTDLYEQYF. The chain combines TRBV5-8 with TRBJ2-7; D gene uncertain. V shed 1 base and J shed 4 bases, with 12 bases lying between them. Germline V gives CDR1 SGHTS, CDR2 YDEGEE. The CDR3 has 14 amino acids.